One T cell receptor (beta chain) is described in this entry. This sample was included in a study of blood T cell repertoires in COVID-19. Study as a whole: Sites in the United States, Italy and Spain provided acute and convalescent COVID-19 samples. T cells, B-cell-depleted T cells, or PBMCs provided the cDNA or gDNA that served as material.

Authors' analysis steps: Reference gene primer amplification in the assay estimated nucleated cell counts. Method: immunoSEQ multiplex PCR; TCRdb's copy keeps in-frame clones and lacks some. From that table come the V and J calls and clone size; the DNA was used to work out D and trimming. The table records 300,000 or so clones, 85% to 90% of them present only once. CDR1 and CDR2 (germline): MDHEN, SYDVKM. This CDR3 region has 14 residues. Germline trimming cut 8 bases from V and 3 bases from J; bases unmatched to any gene: 7. The sequencing input was peripheral blood. The receptor was isolated from a woman aged 40-49 years with acute or convalescent COVID-19. The rearrangement joins TRBV28 to TRBJ1-2; 9 nucleotides line up with TRBD1. The CDR3 loop reads CASGLTGGYYGYTF. CDR3 coding DNA: TGTGCCAGCGGCTTAACAGGGGGCTACTATGGCTACACCTTC.